This T cell receptor beta chain was captured in a study of blood T cell repertoires in COVID-19. This clone occurred once. CDR1 and CDR2 (germline): ENHRY, SYGVKD. The CDR3 is made up of 13 amino acids. The V and J ends lost 11 bases and 8 bases, in that order; junction bases with no gene match: 7. In the original workflow: Nucleated cell counts were estimated from reference gene primer amplification. Assay used: immunoSEQ multiplex PCR; TCRdb lists only in-frame clones, some missing. That table supplies the V and J calls and clone size; D and trimming were determined from the DNA. The sample includes fewer than 150,000 clones, 75% to 85% seen only once; the top ten take roughly 4%.

The V gene is TRBV10-3, the J gene TRBJ1-6; TRBD1 aligns across 9 bases. The specimen was peripheral blood. The clonotype comes from a woman older than 75 with acute or convalescent COVID-19. CDR3 DNA sequence: TGTGCCGGCCGGGACAGGGATGATTCACCCCTCCACTTT. This sequence encodes CAGRDRDDSPLHF.